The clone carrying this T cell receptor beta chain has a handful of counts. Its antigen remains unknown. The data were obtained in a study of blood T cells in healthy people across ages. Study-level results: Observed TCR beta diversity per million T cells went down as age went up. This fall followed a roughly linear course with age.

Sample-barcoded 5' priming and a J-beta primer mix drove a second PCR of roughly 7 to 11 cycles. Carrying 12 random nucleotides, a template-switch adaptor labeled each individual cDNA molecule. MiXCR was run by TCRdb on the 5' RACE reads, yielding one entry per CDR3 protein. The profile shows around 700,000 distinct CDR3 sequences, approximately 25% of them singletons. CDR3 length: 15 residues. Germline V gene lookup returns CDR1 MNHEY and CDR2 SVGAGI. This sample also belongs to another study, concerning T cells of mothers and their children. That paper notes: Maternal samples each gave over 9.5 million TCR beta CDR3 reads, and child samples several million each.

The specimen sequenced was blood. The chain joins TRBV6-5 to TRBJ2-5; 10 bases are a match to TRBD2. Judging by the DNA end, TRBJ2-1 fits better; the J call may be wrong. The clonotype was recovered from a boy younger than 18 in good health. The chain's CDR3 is CASIRGGLATDEQFF. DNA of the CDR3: TGTGCCAGCATAAGGGGGGGACTAGCGACCGATGAGCAGTTCTTC.